These 31 T cell receptor beta chains were all obtained from the same sample, sequenced in a study of blood T cell repertoires in COVID-19. Repertoires were generated with immunoSEQ multiplex PCR, while TCRdb's copy carries only in-frame clones and drops some. The profile shows under 200,000 clones, about 83% of them singletons. The source material was peripheral blood. All receptors come from a woman aged 80 or over with COVID-19, enrolled during active disease.

V gene TRBV19 combines with J gene TRBJ1-4; TRBD1 aligns across 9 bases. The CDR3 extends over 17 amino acids. Trimming took 4 bases from V and 3 from J; bases not matched to a gene: 9. Germline V CDR1 and CDR2: LNHDA, SQIVND (reference sequence). CDR3 DNA: TGTGCCAGTAGTAGTCCGCACAGGGGGCAGTCTAATGAAAAACTGTTTTTT. Protein product: CASSSPHRGQSNEKLFF.

This chain connects TRBV14 to TRBJ1-1; possibly TRBD1 for D (5 bases). The V gene's germline CDR1 is SGHDN and CDR2 FVKESK. The ends were cut back, 3 bases at V and 0 bases at J, with 11 bases in the middle. There are 15 residues in the CDR3. The CDR3 bases are TGTGCCAGCAGCCAGGGGCAGCGCTTGAACACTGAAGCTTTCTTT. It translates to CASSQGQRLNTEAFF.

The V call is TRBV29-1, the J call TRBJ1-6, with a weak D call TRBD1 (5 bases). Germline V gives CDR1 SQVTM, CDR2 ANQGSEA. The CDR3 length is 13 residues. The V and J ends lost 4 bases and 9 bases respectively, with 13 bases between them. Here the CDR3 DNA reads TGCAGCGTTGGCGGGGGGTTCGGTTCACCCCTCCACTTT. It translates to CSVGGGFGSPLHF.

The chain employs TRBV3-1 (or the pseudogene TRBV3-2) and TRBJ1-6; D gene ambiguous. Germline V gives CDR1 LGHDT, CDR2 YNNKEL (reference sequence). This CDR3 contains 14 residues. V lost 7 bases and J lost 2, with 9 bases in between. CDR3 DNA: TGTGCCAGCAACGGAGGTACCTATAATTCACCCCTCCACTTT. Its protein product is CASNGGTYNSPLHF.

The chain joins TRBV27 to TRBJ2-5; D perhaps matches TRBD2 (5 bases). The CDR3 spans 13 residues. Trimming shortened V by 5 bases and J by 5 bases, and 12 bases separated the two germline ends. Per germline, CDR1 MNHEY and CDR2 SMNVEV (reference sequence). Here the CDR3 reads CASSQRGMETQYF. The CDR3 DNA reads as TGTGCCAGCAGTCAGAGAGGGATGGAGACCCAGTACTTC.

The CDR3: CAISEGQADGYTF. The DNA for the CDR3 is TGTGCCATCAGTGAGGGACAGGCGGATGGCTACACCTTC. The gene calls are TRBV10-3 and TRBJ1-2; 7 bases map to TRBD1. J gave up 6 bases and V 2 bases, and 3 bases lay outside the gene matches. Germline V lookup: CDR1 ENHRY, CDR2 SYGVKD. The CDR3 covers 13 residues.

V gene TRBV19 combines with J gene TRBJ1-1, with TRBD1 as a possible D gene (6 bases). Germline CDR1 is LNHDA and CDR2 is SQIVND (reference sequence). Trimming cost V 5 bases and J 7 bases, with 14 bases left between them. The CDR3 has 13 residues. As DNA, the CDR3 is TGTGCCAGTAGTGGGTTGACAGGTCATGAAGCTTTCTTT. Translated: CASSGLTGHEAFF. Using reference TRBV19 and TRBJ1-1 for the parts outside the CDR3, the full variable domain is DGGITQSPKYLFRKEGQNVTLSCEQNLNHDAMYWYRQDPGQGLRLIYYSQIVNDFQKGDIAEGYSVSREKKESFPLTVTSAQKNPTAFYLCASSGLTGHEAFFGQGTRLTVV.

The V gene is TRBV27, the J gene TRBJ1-4, with D hard to call. With 0 bases removed from V and 8 bases from J, the gap between germline ends came to 10 bases. The CDR3 consists of 14 residues. Germline CDR1 MNHEY, CDR2 SMNVEV (reference sequence). The CDR3 sequence is CASSLSGRAEKLFF. DNA for the CDR3: TGTGCCAGCAGTTTATCGGGGAGGGCGGAAAAACTGTTTTTT.

This clone has just one count. V is TRBV7-2 and J is TRBJ1-6, with TRBD1 as a possible D gene (5 bases). Trimming left V 1 base short and J 6 bases short, with 10 bases between. Per the germline V gene, CDR1 is SGHTA and CDR2 is FQGNSA. The CDR3 spans 15 residues. DNA of the CDR3: TGTGCCAGCAGCTTAGAGGCAGGGATTAATTCACCCCTCCACTTT. It codes for CASSLEAGINSPLHF.

The J gene is TRBJ1-4, the V gene TRBV30; TRBD1 is a possible D gene (5 bases). This CDR3 is built from 16 residues. The germline V gene has CDR1 GTSNPN and CDR2 SVGIG (reference sequence). V was trimmed by 1 base and J by 5 bases, leaving 17 bases between them. The CDR3 protein is CAWSEGRTGGNEKLFF. CDR3 DNA sequence: TGTGCCTGGAGTGAGGGCAGGACGGGGGGGAATGAAAAACTGTTTTTT.

The CDR3: CASSLAYSSYNEQFF. The CDR3 DNA sequence: TGTGCCAGCAGCTTAGCGTATAGCTCCTACAATGAGCAGTTCTTC. The chain uses TRBV7-2 and TRBJ2-1; D gene unclear. The germline gives CDR1 SGHTA, CDR2 FQGNSA. This CDR3 has 15 residues. Trimming left V 0 bases short and J 0 bases short, with 6 bases between.

The chain has TRBV11-3 and TRBJ2-1; D is perhaps TRBD2 (6 bases). The germline CDR1 and CDR2 sequences are SGHNT and YENEEA. This CDR3 has 14 residues. With 5 bases removed from V and 3 bases from J, the gap between germline ends came to 11 bases. CDR3 sequence: CASSVSGHYNEQFF. The CDR3 DNA reads as TGTGCCAGCAGCGTTAGCGGACACTACAATGAGCAGTTCTTC.

The rearrangement links TRBV19 to TRBJ1-5; 8 bases map to TRBD1. Germline V gene data show CDR1 as LNHDA and CDR2 as SQIVND (reference sequence). The CDR3 is made up of 14 amino acids. V lost 6 bases to trimming and J lost 3 bases; unmatched junction nucleotides: 4. The CDR3, as DNA: TGTGCCAGTAGGAGCAGGGGGCTCAATCAGCCCCAGCATTTT. It codes for CASRSRGLNQPQHF. Filled out from reference TRBV19 and TRBJ1-5, the complete variable domain reads DGGITQSPKYLFRKEGQNVTLSCEQNLNHDAMYWYRQDPGQGLRLIYYSQIVNDFQKGDIAEGYSVSREKKESFPLTVTSAQKNPTAFYLCASRSRGLNQPQHFGDGTRLSIL.

The chain links TRBV5-1 to TRBJ1-5, with D possibly matching TRBD1 (6 bases). Germline V CDR1 and CDR2: SGHRS, YFSETQ. The CDR3 consists of 15 residues. The V and J ends lost 0 bases and 6 bases respectively, with 13 bases between them. The CDR3 DNA reads TGCGCCAGCAGCTTGGTACCAGGGGAGCGTCAGCCCCAGCATTTT. It encodes CASSLVPGERQPQHF.

This chain links TRBV5-4 with TRBJ1-2, with 9 bases lining up with TRBD1. J gave up 7 bases and V 4 bases, and 8 bases lay outside the gene matches. The CDR3 contains 14 residues. The V gene's germline CDR1 is SGHNT and CDR2 YYREEE (reference sequence). As DNA, the CDR3 is TGTGCCAGCAGCCCGGGGACAGGGAGGTTTGGCTACACCTTC. Protein: CASSPGTGRFGYTF.

This clone was counted a few times. The V and J genes are TRBV27 and TRBJ1-5, with D maybe TRBD1 (6 bases). The V end lost 5 bases, the J end lost 2 bases, and 16 bases lay between the germline ends. The CDR3 contains 16 residues. Germline V gene lookup returns CDR1 MNHEY and CDR2 SMNVEV (reference sequence). Here the CDR3 DNA reads TGTGCCAGCAGTCTCCTCTCGGCAGGGGGCAATCAGCCCCAGCATTTT. This sequence encodes CASSLLSAGGNQPQHF.

The chain uses TRBV2 and TRBJ2-4; D unclear. Trimming removed 6 bases at V and 0 bases at J, with 12 bases between. Germline V gene lookup returns CDR1 SNHLY and CDR2 FYNNEI. The CDR3 runs to 15 residues. The CDR3 nucleotides are TGTGCCAGCAGCCCGAAACAGCCAGCCAAAAACATTCAGTACTTC. It specifies CASSPKQPAKNIQYF.

Regarding this clone: The missing conserved phenylalanine or tryptophan at the end of this CDR3 makes a read error likely. No DNA is shown, since the ends of the CDR3 on it are uncertain; the CDR3 is the one TCRdb lists. The CDR3 sequence is CASSQRGGRPFH. V and J are TRBV18 and TRBJ2-3; TRBD2 reflects the table's D call only, with no check against the DNA. The CDR3 comprises 12 residues, both ends counted. The germline V gene encodes CDR1 KGHSH and CDR2 LQKENI.

This chain joins TRBV6-6 and TRBJ1-1; a possible D gene is TRBD1 (5 bases). V was pared by 6 bases and J by 6 bases, with 11 bases between. Germline CDR1 is MNHNY and CDR2 is SVGAGI (reference sequence). The CDR3 extends over 12 amino acids. CDR3 sequence reads: CASSGGLPEAFF. Here the CDR3 DNA reads TGTGCCAGCAGCGGGGGATTACCTGAAGCTTTCTTT.

V usage is TRBV6-2 or TRBV6-3 and J usage is TRBJ1-6, with a weak D call TRBD1 (5 bases). CDR1 MNHEY and CDR2 SVGEGT come from the germline V gene. The CDR3 totals 14 residues. The V end lost 6 bases, the J end lost 12 bases, and 18 bases lay between the germline ends. CDR3 nucleotides: TGTGCCAGCAGCCACCCCTCGGGGGTTGGACCCCTCCACTTT. It specifies CASSHPSGVGPLHF.

As DNA, the CDR3 is TGTGCCAGTAGTCACAGGGGAAAGACCGGGGAGCTGTTTTTT. Translated, it gives CASSHRGKTGELFF. The V gene is TRBV19, the J gene TRBJ2-2, with 7 bases fitting TRBD1. Germline V gives CDR1 LNHDA, CDR2 SQIVND (reference sequence). Unmatched junction bases numbered 5, after V lost 5 bases and J lost 5 bases. The CDR3 consists of 14 residues.

The J gene is TRBJ2-1, the V gene TRBV5-1, with 7 bases lining up with TRBD1. The CDR3 extends over 13 amino acids. CDR1 is SGHRS, CDR2 YFSETQ, per germline. With V trimmed by 4 bases and J by 10 bases, 8 bases remained unmatched. The CDR3 DNA sequence: TGCGCCAGCAGCGTACAGGGGCAGGGAGAGCAGTTCTTC. Translation: CASSVQGQGEQFF.

CDR3 coding DNA: TGCGCCAGCAGCTTGGTGGCCAGGGGCGATGGAAACACCATATATTTT. It is translated as CASSLVARGDGNTIYF. The chain joins TRBV5-1 to TRBJ1-3, with a tentative D call TRBD1 (6 bases). This CDR3 region has 16 residues. The ends were cut back, 0 bases at V and 3 bases at J, with 13 bases in the middle. The germline CDR1 and CDR2 sequences are SGHRS and YFSETQ.

This clone was counted once. This chain connects TRBV28 to TRBJ2-7, with a weak D call TRBD1 (6 bases). CDR3 length equals 11 residues. With 2 bases removed from V and 12 bases from J, the gap between germline ends came to 11 bases. From germline, CDR1 is MDHEN and CDR2 SYDVKM. The CDR3 sequence: CASSLGGHRYF. In nucleotides, the CDR3 is TGTGCCAGCAGTTTAGGGGGACACAGGTACTTC.

This clone was counted once. The rearrangement joins TRBV4-1 to TRBJ2-7; 13 nucleotides align to TRBD2. CDR3 length: 15 amino acids. From germline, CDR1 is MGHRA and CDR2 YSYEKL. Trimming removed 4 bases from V and 3 bases from J; junction bases left unmatched: 3. CDR3 sequence: CASSRGLAGDYEQYF. The CDR3 coding sequence is TGCGCCAGCAGCCGCGGACTAGCGGGGGACTACGAGCAGTACTTC.

The V gene is TRBV2, the J gene TRBJ1-1; 9 bases line up with TRBD1. The germline gives CDR1 SNHLY, CDR2 FYNNEI. The CDR3 runs to 16 residues. J was trimmed by 4 bases and V by 4 bases; bases with no gene match: 10. DNA of the CDR3: TGTGCCAGCAGTGGCACAGGGGGCCCGGCTCTCACTGAAGCTTTCTTT. Translation: CASSGTGGPALTEAFF.

The CDR3 DNA is TGTGCCAGCAGCTTAAGGGGGGGCTACAATGAGCAGTTCTTC. Encoded protein: CASSLRGGYNEQFF. The chain uses TRBV7-2 and TRBJ2-1, with a tentative D call TRBD2 (7 bases). Germline CDR1 reads SGHTA; CDR2 reads FQGNSA. The CDR3 runs 14 residues. Trimming removed 2 bases from V and 3 bases from J, with 8 bases in between.

V usage is TRBV10-3 and J usage is TRBJ1-6, with D possibly TRBD1 on 5 matching bases. The V end was cut by 1 base, the J end by 4 bases, with 11 bases between. Germline CDR1 is ENHRY and CDR2 is SYGVKD. The CDR3 has 16 residues. The CDR3 DNA is TGTGCCATCAGTGAGTACTTGCAGGGTTATAATTCACCCCTCCACTTT. Translating gives CAISEYLQGYNSPLHF.

This clone was recorded a few times. This chain uses TRBV2 with TRBJ1-6; D perhaps matches TRBD1 (6 bases). In germline, CDR1 is SNHLY, CDR2 FYNNEI. This CDR3 comprises 13 residues. V shed 7 bases and J shed 9 bases, with 13 bases lying between them. The CDR3 nucleotides read TGTGCCAGCAAGCTACAGGGTGGTTCACCCCTCCACTTT. This encodes CASKLQGGSPLHF.

The gene calls are TRBV19 and TRBJ2-7; 7 bases align to TRBD2. J lost 6 bases, V lost 4 bases, and 9 bases had no gene match. Germline CDR1 is LNHDA and CDR2 is SQIVND (reference sequence). There are 14 residues in the CDR3. CDR3 residues: CASSTGTTNPEQYF. CDR3 bases: TGTGCCAGTAGTACCGGGACTACAAATCCCGAGCAGTACTTC.

This chain uses TRBV6-5 with TRBJ2-2, with 7 bases identical to TRBD1. The junction had 7 bases not matched to a gene; V was cut back by 7 bases and J by 5 bases. The CDR3 is made up of 14 amino acids. Per germline, CDR1 MNHEY and CDR2 SVGAGI. DNA of the CDR3: TGTGCCAGCATTCCAGGGGGATGGACCGGGGAGCTGTTTTTT. It translates to CASIPGGWTGELFF.